This is a list of T cell receptor beta chains from one sample in a study of cytomegalovirus exposure and HLA in healthy donors. Some clones are missing from TCRdb's copy, which holds only in-frame ones; the method was immunoSEQ multiplex PCR. The sample holds under 150,000 clones, 82% seen once. Sequencing used PBMCs. These receptor sequences come from a boy aged 5 to 17 in good health and CMV-seronegative. Each CDR3 is given with its conserved first and last residue. A D gene is named only where the DNA matches it firmly. Size tells how often a clone was seen (once, few, many) or the class of an expanded clone, and some rows leave it out.

TRBD2 | 16 | once | TRBJ2-5 | TRBV7-2 | TGTGCCAGCAGCTTAGCGGGCGGGAGGGCCGGGGAGACCCAGTACTTC | CASSLAGGRAGETQYF
. | 16 | . | TRBJ2-1 | TRBV14 | TGTGCCAGCAGCCAAGCCCTGGGACTTGGCAACAATGAGCAGTTCTTC | CASSQALGLGNNEQFF
. | 12 | . | TRBJ2-2 | TRBV7-3 | TGTGCCAGCAGCCCTGCGGGGGGGGAGCTGTTTTTT | CASSPAGGELFF
TRBD1 | 14 | . | TRBJ2-5 | TRBV5-4 | TGTGCCAGCAGCCCGGGACAGCTACAAGAGACCCAGTACTTC | CASSPGQLQETQYF
. | 14 | once | TRBJ2-7 | TRBV9 | TGTGCCAGCAGCAAGGACACGCATCCCTACGAGCAGTACTTC | CASSKDTHPYEQYF
TRBD2 | 16 | . | TRBJ2-7 | TRBV7-8 | TGTGCCAGCAGCTCCATCGCTAGCGGGAGTAACTACGAGCAGTACTTC | CASSSIASGSNYEQYF
. | 15 | . | TRBJ2-7 | TRBV6-5 | TGTGCCAGCAGCGGGGTCTCCCAGTGGGACTACGAGCAGTACTTC | CASSGVSQWDYEQYF
TRBD1 | 14 | . | TRBJ2-7 | TRBV4-1 | TGCGCCAGCAGCCTCCGGGACAGGGGATACGAGCAGTACTTC | CASSLRDRGYEQYF
. | 14 | once | TRBJ2-3 | TRBV2 | TGTGCCAGCAGTGAGGAGCACTATCGGGATACGCAGTATTTT | CASSEEHYRDTQYF
TRBD1 | 13 | . | TRBJ1-2 | TRBV30 | TGTGCCTGGACCTTGGGACAGGGGGATGGCTACACCTTC | CAWTLGQGDGYTF
. | 13 | . | TRBJ1-2 | TRBV30 | TGTGCCTGGGCTATGACGGACTTCTATGGCTACACCTTC | CAWAMTDFYGYTF
TRBD1 | 14 | . | TRBJ1-5 | TRBV6-6 | TGTGCCAGCAGGGAGACAGGGGTAGGGCAGCCCCAGCATTTT | CASRETGVGQPQHF
. | 15 | . | TRBJ2-7 | TRBV30 | TGTGCCTGGAGTGTTCAACCACAGGGCGGCCACGAGCAGTACTTC | CAWSVQPQGGHEQYF